The 5 T cell receptor beta chains presented below share a single source sample, sequenced in a study of OX40 agonist ivuxolimab in advanced cancers. The method was immunoSEQ multiplex PCR; TCRdb's version includes in-frame clones alone and lacks a portion of them. The table has 44,000 or so clones, roughly 80% seen once. Sequences were derived from CD4+ or CD8+ T cells sorted from blood, sampled in a trial of the OX40 agonist ivuxolimab. The receptors originated from an adult with an advanced solid tumor such as melanoma, head and neck, liver or kidney cancer.

The rearrangement links TRBV7-9 to TRBJ2-5; 9 bases agree with TRBD1. V lost 7 bases, J lost 5 bases, and 11 bases stayed unmatched. Germline CDR1 and CDR2: SEHNR and FQNEAQ (reference sequence). This CDR3 contains 15 residues. This CDR3 is CASNTDRGDLETQYF. For the CDR3, the DNA is TGTGCCAGCAACACGGACAGGGGCGACCTCGAGACCCAGTACTTC.

This clone was counted only a few times. This chain uses TRBV5-1 with TRBJ2-1; 13 positions agree with TRBD2. The CDR3 sequence is 16 residues long. CDR1 SGHRS and CDR2 YFSETQ come from the germline V gene. V lost 4 bases, J lost 10 bases, and 11 bases stayed unmatched. CDR3 protein: CASSLEGGTSGNEQFF. CDR3 in DNA: TGCGCCAGCAGCCTGGAGGGCGGGACTAGCGGGAACGAGCAGTTCTTC.

The chain has TRBV5-1 and TRBJ2-3; no clear D gene. Germline assignment: CDR1 SGHRS and CDR2 YFSETQ. Trimming stripped 4 bases from V and 6 bases from J, with 12 bases between. The CDR3 is 13 amino acids. The CDR3 sequence: CASSQRVWDTQYF. CDR3 nucleotides: TGCGCCAGCAGCCAAAGGGTATGGGATACGCAGTATTTT.

The chain employs TRBV19 and TRBJ1-6; 7 positions match TRBD1. Germline V gene lookup returns CDR1 LNHDA and CDR2 SQIVND (reference sequence). The CDR3 loop spans 13 amino acids. The ends lost 3 bases at V and 10 bases at J; junction bases unmatched: 3. In nucleotides, the CDR3 is TGTGCCAGTAGTATCGGACAGGCATCACCCCTCCACTTT. The encoded protein is CASSIGQASPLHF.

This clone was observed a few times. CDR3: CASSRTGGNQPQHF. CDR3 bases: TGCGCCAGCAGCCGGACAGGGGGCAATCAGCCCCAGCATTTT. The rearrangement joins TRBV5-1 to TRBJ1-5; the match to TRBD1 covers 9 bases. Looked up from germline, CDR1 is SGHRS and CDR2 is YFSETQ. The length of the CDR3 is 14 residues. Trimming at V came to 4 bases and at J to 2 bases, leaving 1 base not matched to a gene.